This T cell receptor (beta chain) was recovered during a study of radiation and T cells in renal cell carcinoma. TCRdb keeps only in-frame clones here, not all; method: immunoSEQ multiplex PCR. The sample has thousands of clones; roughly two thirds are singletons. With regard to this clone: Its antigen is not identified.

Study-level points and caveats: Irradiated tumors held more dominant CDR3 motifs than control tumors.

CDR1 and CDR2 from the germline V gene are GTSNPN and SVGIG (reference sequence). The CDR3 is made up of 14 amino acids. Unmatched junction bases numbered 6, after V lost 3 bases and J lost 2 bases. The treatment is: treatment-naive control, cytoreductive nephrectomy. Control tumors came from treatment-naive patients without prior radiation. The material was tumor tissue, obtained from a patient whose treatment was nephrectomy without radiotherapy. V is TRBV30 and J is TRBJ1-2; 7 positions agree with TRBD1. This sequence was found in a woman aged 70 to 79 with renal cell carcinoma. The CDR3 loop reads CAWSSDRENYGYTF. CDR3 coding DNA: TGTGCCTGGAGCTCTGACAGGGAGAACTATGGCTACACCTTC.